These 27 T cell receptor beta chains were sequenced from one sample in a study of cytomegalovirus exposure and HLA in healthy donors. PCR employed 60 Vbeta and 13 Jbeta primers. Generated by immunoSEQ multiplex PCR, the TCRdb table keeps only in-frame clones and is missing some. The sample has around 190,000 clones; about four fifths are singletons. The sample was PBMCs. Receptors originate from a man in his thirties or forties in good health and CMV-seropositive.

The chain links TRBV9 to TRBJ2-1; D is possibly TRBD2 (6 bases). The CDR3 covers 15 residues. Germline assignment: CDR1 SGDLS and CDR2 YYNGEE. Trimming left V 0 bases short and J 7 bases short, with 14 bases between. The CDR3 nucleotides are TGTGCCAGCAGCGTAGTAGGAGGGAAAAGAAATGAGCAGTTCTTC. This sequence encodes CASSVVGGKRNEQFF.

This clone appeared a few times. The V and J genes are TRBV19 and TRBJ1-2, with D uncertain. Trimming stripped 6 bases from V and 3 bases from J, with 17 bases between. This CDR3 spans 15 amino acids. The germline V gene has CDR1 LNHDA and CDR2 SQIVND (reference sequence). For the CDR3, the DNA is TGTGCCAGTAGCCCCGACCCGCGGCGGGACTATGGCTACACCTTC. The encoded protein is CASSPDPRRDYGYTF.

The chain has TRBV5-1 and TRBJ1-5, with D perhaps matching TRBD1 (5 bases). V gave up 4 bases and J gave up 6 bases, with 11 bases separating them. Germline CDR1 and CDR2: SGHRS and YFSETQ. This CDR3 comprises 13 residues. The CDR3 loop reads CASSPGTGQPQHF. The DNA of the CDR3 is TGCGCCAGCAGCCCCGGGACTGGTCAGCCCCAGCATTTT.

Here the CDR3 DNA reads TGTGCCAGCAGCTTAAGTAGCGGGGGGGCCGGGGAGCTGTTTTTT. Its translation is CASSLSSGGAGELFF. The chain couples TRBV7-2 to TRBJ2-2; 11 bases map to TRBD2. J gave up 6 bases and V 2 bases, and 2 bases lay outside the gene matches. The germline V gene has CDR1 SGHTA and CDR2 FQGNSA. The CDR3 runs to 15 residues.

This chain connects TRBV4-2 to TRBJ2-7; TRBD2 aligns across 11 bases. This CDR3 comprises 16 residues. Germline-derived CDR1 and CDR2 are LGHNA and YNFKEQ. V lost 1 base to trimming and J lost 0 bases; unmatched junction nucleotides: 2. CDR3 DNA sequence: TGTGCCAGCAGCCAAGGACTAGCGGGGAACTCCTACGAGCAGTACTTC. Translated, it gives CASSQGLAGNSYEQYF.

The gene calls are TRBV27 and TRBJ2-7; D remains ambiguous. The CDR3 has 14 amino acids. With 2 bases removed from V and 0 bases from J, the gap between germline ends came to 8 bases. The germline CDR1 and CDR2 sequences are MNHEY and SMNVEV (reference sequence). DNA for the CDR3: TGTGCCAGCAGTTTAGTCGGGTCCTCCTACGAGCAGTACTTC. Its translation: CASSLVGSSYEQYF.

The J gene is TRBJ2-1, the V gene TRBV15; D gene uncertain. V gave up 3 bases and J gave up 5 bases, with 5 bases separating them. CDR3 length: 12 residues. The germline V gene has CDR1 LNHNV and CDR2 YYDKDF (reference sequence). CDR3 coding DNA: TGTGCCACCAGCAGGGCAGACAATGAGCAGTTCTTC. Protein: CATSRADNEQFF.

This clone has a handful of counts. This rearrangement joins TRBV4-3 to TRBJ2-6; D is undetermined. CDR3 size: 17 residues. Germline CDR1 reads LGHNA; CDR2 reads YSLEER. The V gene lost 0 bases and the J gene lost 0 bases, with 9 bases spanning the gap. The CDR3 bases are TGCGCCAGCAGCCAAGATTGGAGTCACTCTGGGGCCAACGTCCTGACTTTC. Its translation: CASSQDWSHSGANVLTF.

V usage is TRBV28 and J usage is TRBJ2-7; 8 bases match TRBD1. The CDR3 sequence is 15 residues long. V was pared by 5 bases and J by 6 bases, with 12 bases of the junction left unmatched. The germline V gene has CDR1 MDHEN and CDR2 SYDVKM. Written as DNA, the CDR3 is TGTGCCAGCAGTGGCCCGGGACAGGCCCCCACCGAGCAGTACTTC. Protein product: CASSGPGQAPTEQYF.

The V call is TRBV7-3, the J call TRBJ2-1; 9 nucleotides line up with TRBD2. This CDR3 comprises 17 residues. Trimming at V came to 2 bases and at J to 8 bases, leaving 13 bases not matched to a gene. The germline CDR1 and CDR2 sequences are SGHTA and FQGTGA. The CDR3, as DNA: TGTGCCAGCAGCTTACTACCCCGCGGGGGGGCCCGGGATGAGCAGTTCTTC. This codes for CASSLLPRGGARDEQFF.

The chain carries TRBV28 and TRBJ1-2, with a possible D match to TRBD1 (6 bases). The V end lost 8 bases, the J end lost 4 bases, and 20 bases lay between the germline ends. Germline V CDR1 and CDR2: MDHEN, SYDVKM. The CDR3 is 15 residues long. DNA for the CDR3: TGTGCCAGCTCTCTCCCCGGGGGGGGGCCCTATGGCTACACCTTC. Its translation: CASSLPGGGPYGYTF.

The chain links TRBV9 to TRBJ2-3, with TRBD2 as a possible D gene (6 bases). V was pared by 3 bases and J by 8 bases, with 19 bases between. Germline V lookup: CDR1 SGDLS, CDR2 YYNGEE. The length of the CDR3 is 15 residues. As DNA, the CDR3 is TGTGCCAGCAGCGCCCTTGATGCGTTCGGGGGTACGCAGTATTTT. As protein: CASSALDAFGGTQYF.

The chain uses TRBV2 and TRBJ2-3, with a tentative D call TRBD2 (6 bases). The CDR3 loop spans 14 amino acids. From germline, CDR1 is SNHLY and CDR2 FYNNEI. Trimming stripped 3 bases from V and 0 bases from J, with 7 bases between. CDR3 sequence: CASSEGGSTDTQYF. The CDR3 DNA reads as TGTGCCAGCAGTGAGGGAGGTAGCACAGATACGCAGTATTTT. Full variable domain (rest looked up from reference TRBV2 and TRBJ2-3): EPEVTQTPSHQVTQMGQEVILRCVPISNHLYFYWYRQILGQKVEFLVSFYNNEISEKSEIFDDQFSVERPDGSNFTLKIRSTKLEDSAMYFCASSEGGSTDTQYFGPGTRLTVL.

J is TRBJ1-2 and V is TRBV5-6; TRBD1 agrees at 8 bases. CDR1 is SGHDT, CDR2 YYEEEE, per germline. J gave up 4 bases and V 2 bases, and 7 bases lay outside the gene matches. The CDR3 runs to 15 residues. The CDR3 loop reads CASSFGAGGSYGYTF. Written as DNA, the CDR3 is TGTGCCAGCAGCTTCGGCGCAGGGGGCAGCTATGGCTACACCTTC.

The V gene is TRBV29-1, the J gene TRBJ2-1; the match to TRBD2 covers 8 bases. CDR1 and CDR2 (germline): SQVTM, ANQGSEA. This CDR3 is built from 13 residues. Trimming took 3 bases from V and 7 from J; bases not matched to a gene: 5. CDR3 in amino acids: CSVERTSRNEQFF. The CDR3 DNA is TGCAGCGTTGAGAGGACTAGCAGGAATGAGCAGTTCTTC.

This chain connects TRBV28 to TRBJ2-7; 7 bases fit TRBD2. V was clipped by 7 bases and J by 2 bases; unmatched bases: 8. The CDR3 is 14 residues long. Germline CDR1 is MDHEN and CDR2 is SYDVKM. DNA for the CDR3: TGTGCCAGCACCCCCAGACTAGCCCCCTACGAGCAGTACTTC. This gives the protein CASTPRLAPYEQYF.

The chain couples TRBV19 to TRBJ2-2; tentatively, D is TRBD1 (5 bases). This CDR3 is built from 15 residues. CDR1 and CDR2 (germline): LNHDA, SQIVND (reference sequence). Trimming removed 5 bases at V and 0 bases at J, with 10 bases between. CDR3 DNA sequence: TGTGCCAGTAGTGCAAGACAGTCGAACACCGGGGAGCTGTTTTTT. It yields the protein CASSARQSNTGELFF.

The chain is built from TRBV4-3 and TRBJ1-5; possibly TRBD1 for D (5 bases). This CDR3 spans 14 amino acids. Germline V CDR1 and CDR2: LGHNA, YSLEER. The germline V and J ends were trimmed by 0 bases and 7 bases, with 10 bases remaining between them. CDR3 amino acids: CASSQERQGQPQHF. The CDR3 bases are TGCGCCAGCAGCCAAGAAAGGCAGGGACAGCCCCAGCATTTT.

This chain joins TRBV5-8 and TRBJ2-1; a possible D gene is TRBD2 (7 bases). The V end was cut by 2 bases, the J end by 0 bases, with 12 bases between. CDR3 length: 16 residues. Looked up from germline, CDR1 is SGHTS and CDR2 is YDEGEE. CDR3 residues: CASSFGGGNSYNEQFF. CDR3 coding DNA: TGTGCCAGCAGCTTTGGGGGGGGCAACTCCTACAATGAGCAGTTCTTC.

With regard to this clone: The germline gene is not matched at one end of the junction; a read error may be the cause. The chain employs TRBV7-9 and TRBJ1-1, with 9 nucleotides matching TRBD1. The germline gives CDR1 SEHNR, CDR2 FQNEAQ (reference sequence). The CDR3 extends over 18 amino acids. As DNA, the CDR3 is TGTTCCAGCAGCTTAGTACCCGGACAGGGGACATCTAACGCTGAAGCTTTCTTT. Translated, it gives CSSSLVPGQGTSNAEAFF.

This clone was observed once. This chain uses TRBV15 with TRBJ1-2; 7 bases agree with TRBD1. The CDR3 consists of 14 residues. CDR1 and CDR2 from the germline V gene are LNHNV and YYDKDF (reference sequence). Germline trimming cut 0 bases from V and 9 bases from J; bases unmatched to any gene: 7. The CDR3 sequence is CATSRDPQGCSYTF. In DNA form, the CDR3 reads TGTGCCACCAGCAGAGATCCACAGGGGTGTAGCTACACCTTC.

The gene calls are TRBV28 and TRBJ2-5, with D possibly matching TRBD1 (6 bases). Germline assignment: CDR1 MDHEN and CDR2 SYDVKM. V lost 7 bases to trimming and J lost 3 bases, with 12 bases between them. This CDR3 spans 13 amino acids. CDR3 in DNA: TGTGCCAGCACCGTACCAGGGGAAGAGACCCAGTACTTC. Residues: CASTVPGEETQYF. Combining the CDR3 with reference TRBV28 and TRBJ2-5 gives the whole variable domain DVKVTQSSRYLVKRTGEKVFLECVQDMDHENMFWYRQDPGLGLRLIYFSYDVKMKEKGDIPEGYSVSREKKERFSLILESASTNQTSMYLCASTVPGEETQYFGPGTRLLVL.

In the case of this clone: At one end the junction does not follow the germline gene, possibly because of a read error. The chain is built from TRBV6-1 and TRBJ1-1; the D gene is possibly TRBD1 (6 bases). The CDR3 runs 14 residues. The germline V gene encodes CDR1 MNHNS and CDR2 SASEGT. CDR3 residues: CASRVQGIYTEAFF. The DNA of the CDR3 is TGTGCCAGCAGAGTTCAGGGGATATACACAGAAGCTTTCTTT.

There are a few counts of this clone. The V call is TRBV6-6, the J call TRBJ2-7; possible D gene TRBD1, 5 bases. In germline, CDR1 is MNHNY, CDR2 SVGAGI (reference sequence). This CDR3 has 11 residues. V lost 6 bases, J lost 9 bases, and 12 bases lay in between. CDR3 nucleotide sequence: TGTGCCAGCAGGCTGGGGCAGGTGCAGTACTTC. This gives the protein CASRLGQVQYF.

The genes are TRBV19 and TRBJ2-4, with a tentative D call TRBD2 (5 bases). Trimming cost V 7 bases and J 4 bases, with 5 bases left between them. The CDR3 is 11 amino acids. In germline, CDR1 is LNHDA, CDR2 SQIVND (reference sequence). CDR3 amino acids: CASTGKNIQYF. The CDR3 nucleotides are TGTGCCAGTACGGGGAAAAACATTCAGTACTTC.

The DNA for the CDR3 is TGCAGCGTCACCCCCGGACAGGGTGGGAGGTACGCTTTCTTT. Its translation: CSVTPGQGGRYAFF. The chain links TRBV29-1 to TRBJ1-1; 8 positions match TRBD1. V gave up 6 bases and J gave up 11 bases; unmatched junction bases: 17. CDR1 SQVTM and CDR2 ANQGSEA come from the germline V gene. The CDR3 totals 14 residues.

The CDR3 protein is CASGLAGGSTGELFF. In DNA, the CDR3 is TGTGCCAGCGGACTAGCGGGGGGGTCGACCGGGGAGCTGTTTTTT. V is TRBV4-2 and J is TRBJ2-2; 15 bases are shared with TRBD2. V was pared by 8 bases and J by 5 bases, with 3 bases of the junction left unmatched. The length of the CDR3 is 15 residues. Germline V gene sequence: CDR1 LGHNA, CDR2 YNFKEQ.